This record concerns one TCR beta chain sequence. In the authors' workflow: Estimated nucleated cell counts came from reference gene primer amplification. Clones were read by immunoSEQ multiplex PCR, and TCRdb kept only the in-frame ones, dropping some. V and J calls and clone size are as listed in that table; D and trimming were resolved from the DNA. The table records some 95,000 clones, 70% to 90% of them present only once. This sample is part of a study of blood T cell repertoires in COVID-19. As for the study in general: Acute and convalescent COVID-19 specimens originated in the United States, Italy and Spain. PBMCs, B-cell-depleted T cells, or T cells provided the cDNA or gDNA that made up the material.

The V and J ends lost 6 bases and 2 bases, in that order; junction bases with no gene match: 17. Germline V gene data show CDR1 as SQVTM and CDR2 as ANQGSEA. The CDR3 covers 18 residues. The material sequenced was peripheral blood. The sequence derives from an elderly man with active or convalescent COVID-19. This chain links TRBV29-1 with TRBJ2-3; 10 bases are shared with TRBD2. CDR3 coding DNA: TGCAGCGTCGAGAAAGGGGCGGCTAGCGGGAGCTTCACAGATACGCAGTATTTT. It yields the protein CSVEKGAASGSFTDTQYF.